Given below is one TCR beta chain in context. The antigen is undetermined. Germline and junction disagree at one end, which may indicate a read error. The data were taken from a study of blood T cells in healthy people across ages. Notes on the study in general: Diversity was estimated from one million T cells, and these estimates were considered underestimates. CMV infection status of these donors was not known. TCR beta diversity was tightly associated with the proportion of naive T cells.

There were at least 5.5 micrograms of total RNA extracted from every sample. Next came a second PCR, run for about 6 to 11 cycles, which used a sample-barcoded 5' primer along with a J-beta primer mix. TCRdb re-derived calls from the 5' RACE reads in MiXCR, one entry per CDR3 protein. The sample shows 650,000 to 1,000,000 distinct CDR3 sequences, 46% of them seen only once. This clonotype was sampled from a man older than 75 in good health. The sequenced sample was blood.

CDR3 region: CVSSLGLAGAVQYF. The CDR3 bases are TGTGTCAGCAGCTTGGGACTAGCGGGAGCGGTGCAGTACTTC. V usage is TRBV7-6 and J usage is TRBJ2-7, with TRBD2 matching 14 bases. The CDR3 runs 14 residues. Germline V gene data show CDR1 as SGHVS and CDR2 as FNYEAQ.